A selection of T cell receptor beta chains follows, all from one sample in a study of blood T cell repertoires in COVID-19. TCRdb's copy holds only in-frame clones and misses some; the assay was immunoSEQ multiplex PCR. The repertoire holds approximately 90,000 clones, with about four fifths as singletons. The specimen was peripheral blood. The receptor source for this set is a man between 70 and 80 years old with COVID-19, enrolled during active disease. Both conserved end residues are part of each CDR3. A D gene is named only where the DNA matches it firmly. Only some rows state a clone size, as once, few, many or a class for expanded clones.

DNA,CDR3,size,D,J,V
TGTGCCAGCAGCTCACAGACCGGGACAGAGTATTCACCCCTCCACTTT,CASSSQTGTEYSPLHF,-,TRBD1,TRBJ1-6,TRBV11-2
TGTGCCAGCAGGGGGGTGCTTGCTAGCGGACAAGAGACCCAGTACTTC,CASRGVLASGQETQYF,few,TRBD2,TRBJ2-5,TRBV28
TGTGCCAGCAGTTTAGACAGGGTCCGGTCGATGGGCACTGAAGCTTTCTTT,CASSLDRVRSMGTEAFF,-,TRBD1,TRBJ1-1,TRBV27
TGTGCCAGTCAGGGGCCGGCGAACACCGGGGAGCTGTTTTTT,CASQGPANTGELFF,-,-,TRBJ2-2,TRBV19
TGTGCCAGCAGTTCTTGGACAGGTGAAAAACTGTTTTTT,CASSSWTGEKLFF,-,TRBD1,TRBJ1-4,TRBV6-6
TGTGCCAGCAGCCAAATCTTCTCCCTCGGGACTAGCGATAATGAGCAGTTCTTC,CASSQIFSLGTSDNEQFF,many,TRBD2,TRBJ2-1,TRBV7-9
TGTGCCAGCAGCTTAGCGGCAGGGGGCTACGAGCAGTACTTC,CASSLAAGGYEQYF,-,TRBD1,TRBJ2-7,TRBV7-9
TGTGCCAGCGCCCGAGGAAGTAACGAGCAGTACTTC,CASARGSNEQYF,-,-,TRBJ2-7,TRBV28
TGCAGCGTTGCCCTTTCTCCCGGCTACACCTTC,CSVALSPGYTF,-,-,TRBJ1-2,TRBV29-1
TGTGCCAGCAGGGCCCCCAGGGGGGCGGGCAATCAGCCCCAGCATTTT,CASRAPRGAGNQPQHF,once,TRBD1,TRBJ1-5,TRBV28
TGTGCCAGCAGTGAATACAGGGGCTATGGCTACACCTTC,CASSEYRGYGYTF,-,-,TRBJ1-2,TRBV25-1
TGTGCCAGCAGCTTGTACACCTTCTCTGGAAACACCATATATTTT,CASSLYTFSGNTIYF,-,-,TRBJ1-3,TRBV5-5
TGTGCCAGCAGCGTAGCCCCACAGGGTTCCTACGAGCAGTACTTC,CASSVAPQGSYEQYF,-,-,TRBJ2-7,TRBV9
TGTGCCAGCAGTTTTGCTGCGGGACAGGGGGCGGTTGAGCAGTTCTTC,CASSFAAGQGAVEQFF,-,TRBD1,TRBJ2-1,TRBV6-5
TGTGCCAGCAGCTTAGGAGACAGAGAAAATGAAAAACTGTTTTTT,CASSLGDRENEKLFF,-,-,TRBJ1-4,TRBV7-9
TGTGCCAGCAGCTTGACAGGGGGTCTGGACTATGGCTACACCTTC,CASSLTGGLDYGYTF,few,TRBD1,TRBJ1-2,TRBV5-6
TGTGCCAGCATCCAACCGGGACAAAGCTATGGCTACACCTTC,CASIQPGQSYGYTF,-,-,TRBJ1-2,TRBV7-2
TGTGCCAGCAGCCGCGACAGCGGGGGACAGCCCCAGCATTTT,CASSRDSGGQPQHF,few,-,TRBJ1-5,TRBV27
TGTGCCAGCAGCCATGCCCAGCGGGGGGTCCTCTACAATGAGCAGTTCTTC,CASSHAQRGVLYNEQFF,-,TRBD2,TRBJ2-1,TRBV3-1/TRBV3-2
TGTGCCAGCAGCCGTACTACAGGTTCAACCTACGAGCAGTACTTC,CASSRTTGSTYEQYF,few,-,TRBJ2-7,TRBV9
TGCAGCGTTGTGTCATCGGGGGGTGAAAAACTGTTTTTT,CSVVSSGGEKLFF,-,-,TRBJ1-4,TRBV29-1
TGTGCCAGCAGCCCATCTGTCGGGGTGACCCAGTACTTC,CASSPSVGVTQYF,once,-,TRBJ2-5,TRBV7-2
TGTGCCAGCAGCTCCGTGGGGACAGGCCGCACAGATACGCAGTATTTT,CASSSVGTGRTDTQYF,-,TRBD1,TRBJ2-3,TRBV7-2
TGTGCCAGCAGCTTGGGTGCGGGAGGGCGCACAGATACGCAGTATTTT,CASSLGAGGRTDTQYF,once,TRBD2,TRBJ2-3,TRBV5-6
TGCGCCAGCAGCCAAGATGCGGAGGAATATAATTCACCCCTCCACTTT,CASSQDAEEYNSPLHF,few,-,TRBJ1-6,TRBV4-3
TGCGCCAGCGGAACAGGAGCACCAACGAACTATGGCTACACCTTC,CASGTGAPTNYGYTF,-,-,TRBJ1-2,TRBV5-1
TGTGCCAGCAGTCAGGGAAGCCAGACCCAGTACTTC,CASSQGSQTQYF,-,-,TRBJ2-5,TRBV12-3/TRBV12-4
TGTGCCAGTAGTTCCACTAGCGGGGGTCTACTCCAAGAGACCCAGTACTTC,CASSSTSGGLLQETQYF,-,TRBD2,TRBJ2-5,TRBV19
TGTGCCAGCAGTTACTCACCCAGGGGTAGAGGAAACACCATATATTTT,CASSYSPRGRGNTIYF,-,-,TRBJ1-3,TRBV6-5
TGTGCCATCAGTGAGCAGGGGCAGGGAGACTACACCTTC,CAISEQGQGDYTF,-,-,TRBJ1-2,TRBV10-3
TGTGCCAGCAGTGAGACCGGGGGGCGGGATGGCTACACCTTC,CASSETGGRDGYTF,-,-,TRBJ1-2,TRBV25-1
TGTGCCATCAGTGAGCAACAGGGGGCTGCTGAAGCTTTCTTT,CAISEQQGAAEAFF,-,TRBD1,TRBJ1-1,TRBV10-3
TGTGCCAGCAGCTTAGGGACAGTGGATGAGCAGTTCTTC,CASSLGTVDEQFF,-,-,TRBJ2-1,TRBV13
TGTGCCACCGGGACAGGGAATCGAGCTAACTATGGCTACACCTTC,CATGTGNRANYGYTF,-,TRBD1,TRBJ1-2,TRBV28
TGTGCCAGCAGTACATACGAAACTGAAGCTTTCTTT,CASSTYETEAFF,-,-,TRBJ1-1,TRBV6-6
TGCGCCAGCAGCCCCTTAGCGGAAAGCACAGATACGCAGTATTTT,CASSPLAESTDTQYF,-,-,TRBJ2-3,TRBV5-1
TGTGCCAGCAGGTTAGGGGACAGGGGGTTTTACACTGAAGCTTTCTTT,CASRLGDRGFYTEAFF,-,TRBD1,TRBJ1-1,TRBV28
TGTGCCAGCAGCCCTAGCGGGGGGGTGCAAGAGACCCAGTACTTC,CASSPSGGVQETQYF,-,TRBD2,TRBJ2-5,TRBV4-2
TGCGCCAGCAGCTTGGAAGGAGAAAGAGCGAAGACCCAGTACTTC,CASSLEGERAKTQYF,-,-,TRBJ2-5,TRBV5-1
TGCGCCAGCAGCCAAGTCGGAGTGAACTATGGCTACACCTTC,CASSQVGVNYGYTF,-,-,TRBJ1-2,TRBV4-1
TGTGCCACCAGTGATTCTCGCAGGGGCCAAGAGACCCAGTACTTC,CATSDSRRGQETQYF,few,-,TRBJ2-5,TRBV24-1
TGTGCCAGCAGCTCCTCACAGGGGGGGACTGAAGCTTTCTTT,CASSSSQGGTEAFF,-,TRBD1,TRBJ1-1,TRBV11-3
TGTGCCAGCAGCTCAACGGGCAGGGGGCGGGGTAACTATGGCTACACCTTC,CASSSTGRGRGNYGYTF,-,TRBD1,TRBJ1-2,TRBV5-6
TGTGCCAGCAGCTTCGATGGGACAGGGGATAACTATGGCTACACCTTC,CASSFDGTGDNYGYTF,-,TRBD1,TRBJ1-2,TRBV7-9
TGTGCCAGCACCCGAAGGACAGGGGAAGGAGCCCAGCATTTT,CASTRRTGEGAQHF,-,TRBD1,TRBJ1-5,TRBV6-6
TGTGCCAGCTCACCACCGTATTCTGGAAACACCATATATTTT,CASSPPYSGNTIYF,-,-,TRBJ1-3,TRBV18
TGTGCCAGCACCGCAAGGGGCTTCGGTCAAGAGACCCAGTACTTC,CASTARGFGQETQYF,-,-,TRBJ2-5,TRBV7-2
TGTGCCAGCAGCCCGGGGGGGACTAGCTCCTACAATGAGCAGTTCTTC,CASSPGGTSSYNEQFF,-,TRBD2,TRBJ2-1,TRBV7-9
TGTGCCAGCAGCTTAACCGGGGACAGGGAAGGCGGCTACACCTTC,CASSLTGDREGGYTF,few,TRBD1,TRBJ1-2,TRBV7-9
TGTGCCAGCAGGGGACTAGCGGGGGCCCCCCCCAATGAGCAGTTCTTC,CASRGLAGAPPNEQFF,-,TRBD2,TRBJ2-1,TRBV5-4
TGTGCCAGCAGTGAAGCGGGGAACAGGAATCAGCCCCAGCATTTT,CASSEAGNRNQPQHF,-,-,TRBJ1-5,TRBV6-1
TGTGCCAGCAGACCGGGACAGGGGAGCGGCTACACCTTC,CASRPGQGSGYTF,-,TRBD1,TRBJ1-2,TRBV6-5
TGTGCCAGCAGCTTAGATGCAGACTCATATGGCTACACCTTC,CASSLDADSYGYTF,-,-,TRBJ1-2,TRBV7-9